This section outlines one T cell receptor beta chain sequence together with its context. The data were taken from a study of blood T cell repertoires in COVID-19. Study-level background: COVID-19 samples collected from the United States, Italy and Spain covered acute and convalescent phases.

Per the original methods: Researchers report that nucleated cell counts were estimated from reference gene primer amplification. Using immunoSEQ multiplex PCR, the repertoire was profiled, and TCRdb retains in-frame clones only, with some absent. D and trimming come from the DNA, and the V and J calls and clone size come from that table. The table shows about 670,000 clones, with 90% occurring only once. The CDR3 is made up of 16 amino acids. Germline-derived CDR1 and CDR2 are SGHRS and YFSETQ. The V end lost 5 bases, the J end lost 7 bases, and 21 bases lay between the germline ends. The chain employs TRBV5-1 and TRBJ1-4; no definite D call. The clonotype was recovered from a woman under 30 with acute or convalescent COVID-19. Sequencing was carried out using peripheral blood. Here the CDR3 reads CASRQLYRGGSEKLFF. The CDR3 DNA is TGCGCCAGCAGACAACTCTACCGTGGAGGGAGTGAAAAACTGTTTTTT.